Presented here are 24 T cell receptor beta chains from one specimen sequenced in a study of cytotoxic CD8 clonotypes in ibrutinib-treated CLL. Sequencing was performed with immunoSEQ multiplex PCR; in TCRdb, only in-frame clones are kept and a portion is missing. Altogether tens of thousands of clones are present, about half being singletons, with the ten largest covering approximately 20%. This specimen consisted of PBMCs, obtained before ibrutinib treatment. All receptors derive from a human donor with chronic lymphocytic leukemia.

This clone has only a few counts. The chain recombines TRBV2 with TRBJ2-5; D may be TRBD2 (6 bases). Between the trimmed V and J ends, which lost 1 base and 7 bases, there was a span of 16 bases. The V gene's germline CDR1 is SNHLY and CDR2 FYNNEI. This CDR3 is 15 amino acids long. For the CDR3, the DNA is TGTGCCAGCAGTGAAGAAGCGGGTCTGGGAGGGACCCAGTACTTC. Its protein is CASSEEAGLGGTQYF.

The genes are TRBV5-6 and TRBJ2-7, with D perhaps matching TRBD2 (6 bases). This CDR3 contains 15 residues. The V end was cut by 3 bases, the J end by 3 bases, with 16 bases between. CDR1 is SGHDT, CDR2 YYEEEE, per germline. CDR3 in amino acids: CASSSKSGTHYEQYF. CDR3 in DNA: TGTGCCAGCAGCTCGAAATCCGGGACTCACTACGAGCAGTACTTC.

The chain uses TRBV11-2 and TRBJ1-5; the D gene is possibly TRBD1 (6 bases). This CDR3 region has 13 residues. CDR1 is SGHAT, CDR2 FQNNGV, per germline. V lost 5 bases to trimming and J lost 8 bases, with 13 bases between them. The CDR3: CASSPGAAEPQHF. The CDR3 region has the DNA TGTGCCAGCAGCCCAGGGGCCGCCGAGCCCCAGCATTTT.

This clone has more than one count but fewer than ten. The rearrangement joins TRBV2 to TRBJ1-6; no reliable D call. The germline V and J ends were trimmed by 8 bases and 6 bases, with 8 bases remaining between them. The CDR3 runs 12 residues. CDR1 and CDR2 from the germline V gene are SNHLY and FYNNEI. The CDR3 loop is CASLYTNSPLHF. The CDR3 DNA sequence: TGTGCCAGCCTTTACACTAATTCACCCCTCCACTTT.

This sequence joins TRBV6-5 and TRBJ2-2, with unresolved D. Looked up from germline, CDR1 is MNHEY and CDR2 is SVGAGI. This CDR3 is built from 14 residues. The V and J ends lost 8 bases and 7 bases respectively, with 17 bases between them. The CDR3 DNA sequence: TGTGCCAGCCGCAGTTACAATGAGTTCGGGGAGCTGTTTTTT. Its protein product is CASRSYNEFGELFF.

The chain recombines TRBV6-5 with TRBJ1-1; D gene ambiguous. Germline lookup yields CDR1 MNHEY and CDR2 SVGAGI. Deletions cut 5 bases from V and 1 base from J, with 8 bases between. CDR3 length: 13 residues. As DNA, the CDR3 is TGTGCCAGCAGTGTAGGAGAGAACACTGAAGCTTTCTTT. Translation gives CASSVGENTEAFF.

The chain is built from TRBV27 and TRBJ2-4; 10 bases match TRBD1. Germline V gene data show CDR1 as MNHEY and CDR2 as SMNVEV (reference sequence). The CDR3 sequence is 18 residues long. V lost 5 bases and J lost 0; bases outside the gene matches: 10. CDR3 bases: TGTGCCAGCAGTGTGGCGCCGGGACAGGGGAAAGCCAAAAACATTCAGTACTTC. Residues: CASSVAPGQGKAKNIQYF.

The chain links TRBV19 to TRBJ1-1, with 8 bases identical to TRBD1. This CDR3 spans 15 amino acids. V was clipped by 1 base and J by 5 bases; unmatched bases: 6. Germline values: CDR1 LNHDA, CDR2 SQIVND (reference sequence). As DNA, the CDR3 is TGTGCCAGTAGTATAGGGCGGCAGGGGGCGACTGAAGCTTTCTTT. Amino acid sequence: CASSIGRQGATEAFF.

In regard to this clone: A read error may produce the germline difference seen at one junction end. The V call is TRBV15, the J call TRBJ2-7, with D perhaps TRBD2 (6 bases). This CDR3 is 11 amino acids long. Germline assignment: CDR1 LNHNV and CDR2 YYDKDF (reference sequence). CDR3 DNA sequence: TGCCTGGGGGGTCAGACCTACGAGCAGTACTTC. Its protein is CLGGQTYEQYF.

The CDR3 region is CASSLDFSGYTSTDTQYF. CDR3 coding DNA: TGTGCCAGCAGCTTAGACTTTAGCGGGTACACTAGCACAGATACGCAGTATTTT. This chain joins TRBV11-3 and TRBJ2-3, with 7 nucleotides matching TRBD2. The CDR3 contains 18 residues. The germline gives CDR1 SGHNT, CDR2 YENEEA. V lost 0 bases, J lost 0 bases, and 9 bases stayed unmatched.

This clone was observed a few times. The chain couples TRBV7-9 to TRBJ1-5, with no clear D. From germline, CDR1 is SEHNR and CDR2 FQNEAQ (reference sequence). The CDR3 is made up of 16 amino acids. With 5 bases removed from V and 0 bases from J, the gap between germline ends came to 14 bases. The CDR3 region has the DNA TGTGCCAGCAGCAAGTCCCAGGCGTATAGCAATCAGCCCCAGCATTTT. This gives the protein CASSKSQAYSNQPQHF.

The CDR3 spells CASSVGLAEIYEQYF. The CDR3 DNA follows: TGTGCCAGCAGCGTAGGGCTAGCGGAGATCTACGAGCAGTACTTC. The chain has TRBV9 and TRBJ2-7, with TRBD2 matching over 7 bases. With 0 bases clipped from V and 3 bases from J, the junction kept 6 bases outside the gene matches. Per germline, CDR1 SGDLS and CDR2 YYNGEE. The CDR3 runs to 15 residues. Full variable domain (outside the CDR3, taken from reference TRBV9 and TRBJ2-7): DSGVTQTPKHLITATGQRVTLRCSPRSGDLSVYWYQQSLDQGLQFLIQYYNGEERAKGNILERFSAQQFPDLHSELNLSSLELGDSALYFCASSVGLAEIYEQYFGPGTRLTVT.

This clone is categorized as large. The same CDR3 is also encoded by other DNA sequences in this sample. The DNA for the CDR3 is TGTGCCAGCAGCCCGCCCGCGGGGCTAGGGGGACACAATGAGCAGTTCTTC. Translation: CASSPPAGLGGHNEQFF. The chain couples TRBV7-9 to TRBJ2-1; D tentatively fits TRBD1 or TRBD2 (6 bases each). Per germline, CDR1 SEHNR and CDR2 FQNEAQ (reference sequence). Trimming cost V 5 bases and J 5 bases, with 22 bases left between them. The CDR3 covers 17 residues.

The table lists this clone with a few counts. This chain uses TRBV7-3 with TRBJ1-5; D is unresolved. Between the trimmed V and J ends, which lost 4 bases and 0 bases, there was a span of 13 bases. The CDR3 spans 16 residues. Germline lookup yields CDR1 SGHTA and CDR2 FQGTGA. CDR3 region: CASSSNVQYSNQPQHF. In DNA form, the CDR3 reads TGTGCCAGCAGCTCCAATGTCCAATATAGCAATCAGCCCCAGCATTTT.

CDR3 protein: CASRAGGAETGELFF. CDR3 bases: TGTGCCAGCAGGGCAGGGGGCGCTGAGACCGGGGAGCTGTTTTTT. The gene calls are TRBV25-1 and TRBJ2-2, with TRBD1 matching over 8 bases. The CDR3 runs to 15 residues. Germline CDR1 reads MGHDK; CDR2 reads SYGVNS. J gave up 5 bases and V 6 bases, and 8 bases lay outside the gene matches.

The chain links TRBV6-6 to TRBJ1-5; a weak D match, TRBD1 (5 bases). The V gene lost 10 bases and the J gene lost 5 bases, with 18 bases spanning the gap. Germline values: CDR1 MNHNY, CDR2 SVGAGI (reference sequence). This CDR3 is 14 amino acids long. CDR3: CATSGGDTDQPQHF. The CDR3 DNA reads as TGTGCCACCTCTGGGGGAGACACCGATCAGCCCCAGCATTTT.

This chain joins TRBV5-1 and TRBJ1-2, with D unresolved. CDR1 is SGHRS, CDR2 YFSETQ, per germline. The CDR3 sequence is 13 residues long. V was cut by 5 bases and J by 1 base, with 9 bases left in between. The CDR3 nucleotides are TGCGCCAGCAGGGATGGCCGTAACTATGGCTACACCTTC. This sequence encodes CASRDGRNYGYTF.

The chain carries TRBV10-3 and TRBJ1-6; TRBD1 is a possible D gene (6 bases). The CDR3 has 14 amino acids. Trimming shortened V by 4 bases and J by 8 bases, and 12 bases separated the two germline ends. Germline V gives CDR1 ENHRY, CDR2 SYGVKD. The CDR3 here is CAISGQALDSPLHF. Written as DNA, the CDR3 is TGTGCCATCAGTGGACAGGCCTTGGATTCACCCCTCCACTTT.

This clone was recorded once. The V gene is TRBV29-1, the J gene TRBJ2-3; 8 bases match TRBD1. The CDR3 loop spans 15 amino acids. J lost 3 bases, V lost 5 bases, and 10 bases had no gene match. Germline values: CDR1 SQVTM, CDR2 ANQGSEA. The CDR3 bases are TGCAGCGTTCTGCCCCAGGGGGCGCGGACAGATACGCAGTATTTT. Residues: CSVLPQGARTDTQYF.

The chain uses TRBV4-2 and TRBJ1-2; 10 bases map to TRBD1. The CDR3 runs to 18 residues. Germline lookup yields CDR1 LGHNA and CDR2 YNFKEQ. V lost 1 base and J lost 4; bases outside the gene matches: 12. The CDR3 DNA reads as TGTGCCAGCAGCCAAGTTACCCATCGGACAGGGGGAAGCTATGGCTACACCTTC. Translating it yields CASSQVTHRTGGSYGYTF.

This chain joins TRBV19 and TRBJ1-5; D is unresolved. V shed 3 bases and J shed 1 base, with 10 bases lying between them. The CDR3 totals 15 residues. Looked up from germline, CDR1 is LNHDA and CDR2 is SQIVND (reference sequence). This CDR3 is CASSIGSRSNQPQHF. The CDR3 nucleotides read TGTGCCAGTAGTATCGGGTCCAGGAGCAATCAGCCCCAGCATTTT.

With regard to this clone: At one of its ends the junction is not consistent with the germline gene, which may arise from a read error. J is TRBJ1-4 and V is TRBV5-1, with 7 nucleotides matching TRBD1. Germline V gene sequence: CDR1 SGHRS, CDR2 YFSETQ. The CDR3 extends over 15 amino acids. In DNA form, the CDR3 reads TGCGCCAGCAGCTTGGCCCCGGGACAGTTTGGGAAAACTGTTTTT. Protein product: CASSLAPGQFGKTVF.

The chain is built from TRBV9 and TRBJ2-3; D possibly corresponds to TRBD2 (6 bases). The ends were cut back, 3 bases at V and 0 bases at J, with 20 bases in the middle. Germline CDR1 and CDR2: SGDLS and YYNGEE. The CDR3 contains 18 residues. DNA of the CDR3: TGTGCCAGCAGCGCGCGGGACCTTTGGGTATTCAGCACAGATACGCAGTATTTT. It specifies CASSARDLWVFSTDTQYF.

This clone turned up a few times. This sequence joins TRBV5-1 and TRBJ1-4; D not certain. Germline V gene data show CDR1 as SGHRS and CDR2 as YFSETQ. This CDR3 contains 12 residues. Trimming pared 5 bases from V and 11 bases from J, leaving 13 bases between. This CDR3 is CASSISGDKLFF. CDR3 DNA sequence: TGCGCCAGCAGTATCTCTGGGGATAAACTGTTTTTT.